Below, 20 T cell receptor beta chains from the same sample are listed, as sequenced in a study of response to subunit inactivated influenza vaccine. TCRdb reprocessed the RT-PCR reads via MiXCR and lists one record per CDR3 protein. This repertoire shows almost 250,000 distinct CDR3 sequences, approximately 12% found once; its top ten account for 7.8%. Source: non-naive T cells sorted from PBMCs, taken around two weeks before vaccination. The receptors originated from a man between 50 and 59 years old who received an inactivated influenza vaccine.

The sample holds a few counts of this clonotype. This chain joins TRBV18 and TRBJ2-3, with 10 nucleotides matching TRBD1. The germline gives CDR1 KGHSH, CDR2 LQKENI. The V gene end was trimmed by 3 bases and the J gene end by 1 base; junction bases not matched to a gene: 4. The CDR3 consists of 16 residues. The CDR3 spells CASSPVGQGGTDTQYF. The CDR3 DNA reads TGTGCCAGCTCACCGGTCGGACAGGGGGGCACAGATACGCAGTATTTT.

This clonotype was observed a few times. The V call is TRBV20-1, the J call TRBJ2-1; 12 nucleotides match TRBD1. CDR1 is DFQATT, CDR2 SNEGSKA, per germline (reference sequence). CDR3 length: 16 amino acids. Unmatched junction bases numbered 5, after V lost 1 base and J lost 4 bases. The chain's CDR3 is CSARGMGQGAYNEQFF. DNA of the CDR3: TGCAGTGCTAGAGGAATGGGACAGGGGGCATACAATGAGCAGTTCTTC.

This clonotype was detected many times. The chain employs TRBV7-8 and TRBJ2-2; a weak D match, TRBD1 (5 bases). The V end was cut by 4 bases, the J end by 0 bases, with 18 bases between. The V gene's germline CDR1 is SGHVS and CDR2 FQNEAQ. CDR3 size: 18 residues. CDR3 DNA sequence: TGTGCCAGCAGCTCAGGGTGGGGATACGCTACGAACACCGGGGAGCTGTTTTTT. Translation gives CASSSGWGYATNTGELFF.

This clonotype turned up a few times. This chain joins TRBV5-5 and TRBJ2-7; 10 nucleotides agree with TRBD2. After removal of 4 bases from V and 3 bases from J, the junction contained 10 bases not matched to a gene. Germline V gene data show CDR1 as SGHKS and CDR2 as YYEKEE (reference sequence). The CDR3 loop spans 16 amino acids. CDR3 sequence (DNA): TGTGCCAGCAGCAGGGCCTTAGCGGGAGGAAGCTACGAGCAGTACTTC. Amino acids: CASSRALAGGSYEQYF.

This clonotype was counted only a few times. The chain has TRBV5-1 and TRBJ1-5, with TRBD1 as a possible D gene (6 bases). Germline-derived CDR1 and CDR2 are SGHRS and YFSETQ. The CDR3 spans 16 residues. V was pared by 2 bases and J by 0 bases, with 12 bases between. The DNA of the CDR3 is TGCGCCAGCAGCTTCGGGGGCTCACATAGCAATCAGCCCCAGCATTTT. Translated: CASSFGGSHSNQPQHF.

This clonotype turned up a few times. The CDR3 spells CASSPTSSGRAVHEQYF. In DNA form, the CDR3 reads TGTGCCAGCAGTCCCACTTCTAGCGGGAGGGCCGTTCACGAGCAGTACTTC. The rearrangement uses TRBV28 and TRBJ2-7, with 12 bases that match TRBD2. CDR1 is MDHEN, CDR2 SYDVKM, per germline. CDR3 length: 17 amino acids. The junction had 13 bases not matched to a gene; V was cut back by 5 bases and J by 5 bases.

This clonotype occurred once. The V call is TRBV7-6, the J call TRBJ2-7; tentatively, D is TRBD2 (6 bases). There are 16 residues in the CDR3. V gave up 5 bases and J gave up 5 bases, with 22 bases separating them. Germline V lookup: CDR1 SGHVS, CDR2 FNYEAQ. CDR3 protein: CASSRTGGPGENEQYF. CDR3 coding DNA: TGTGCCAGCAGCAGGACTGGCGGGCCGGGGGAGAACGAGCAGTACTTC.

This clonotype was detected a few times. The DNA of the CDR3 is TGTGCCAGCAGCTTAGGGGCGGCGAATACCAATCAGCCCCAGCATTTT. Its protein is CASSLGAANTNQPQHF. V usage is TRBV7-2 and J usage is TRBJ1-5; D is undetermined. The V end lost 1 base, the J end lost 3 bases, and 13 bases lay between the germline ends. CDR1 is SGHTA, CDR2 FQGNSA, per germline. There are 16 residues in the CDR3.

This clonotype has a count of ten or more. The chain recombines TRBV14 with TRBJ1-4; a weak D match, TRBD1 (5 bases). V was clipped by 4 bases and J by 0 bases, with 9 bases between them. Germline-derived CDR1 and CDR2 are SGHDN and FVKESK. CDR3 length: 15 amino acids. In nucleotides, the CDR3 is TGTGCCAGCAGCCCTAGACAGTCAACTAATGAAAAACTGTTTTTT. This translates into CASSPRQSTNEKLFF.

J is TRBJ2-3 and V is TRBV7-6; D call uncertain. This CDR3 has 14 amino acids. Germline lookup yields CDR1 SGHVS and CDR2 FNYEAQ. The V end was cut by 5 bases, the J end by 4 bases, with 13 bases between. CDR3 DNA sequence: TGTGCCAGCAGCCCCCACATCAACGCAGATACGCAGTATTTT. Residues: CASSPHINADTQYF.

Only a few counts were recorded for this clonotype. The CDR3 sequence is CASSWAGSSYEQYF. The CDR3, as DNA: TGTGCCAGCAGCTGGGCAGGGAGCTCCTACGAGCAGTACTTC. The gene calls are TRBV7-2 and TRBJ2-7; D tentatively reads TRBD1 or TRBD2 (5 bases each). Germline values: CDR1 SGHTA, CDR2 FQGNSA. This CDR3 is built from 14 residues. Trimming shortened V by 4 bases and J by 0 bases, and 10 bases separated the two germline ends.

Points on this clonotype: An end of the junction differs from the germline gene, which may be a read error. V and J are TRBV7-7 and TRBJ2-7, with 11 bases lining up with TRBD1. The CDR3 loop spans 15 amino acids. In germline, CDR1 is SSHAT, CDR2 FNYEAQ (reference sequence). The CDR3 spells CASSQGQGDGYEQYF. DNA of the CDR3: TGTGCTAGCAGCCAGGGACAGGGGGACGGTTACGAGCAGTACTTC.

This chain joins TRBV6-1 and TRBJ2-3; TRBD1 matches 7 bases. The CDR3 has 13 amino acids. The germline V gene encodes CDR1 MNHNS and CDR2 SASEGT. With 5 bases clipped from V and 5 bases from J, the junction kept 4 bases outside the gene matches. CDR3 DNA: TGTGCCAGCAGTATGACAGGGCGAGATACGCAGTATTTT. Its translation is CASSMTGRDTQYF.

This clonotype was counted at least ten times. The V gene is TRBV25-1, the J gene TRBJ1-1; D ambiguous. Trimming removed 2 bases at V and 4 bases at J, with 14 bases between. CDR3 length: 15 residues. The germline CDR1 and CDR2 sequences are MGHDK and SYGVNS. CDR3: CASSETTRLGTEAFF. As DNA, the CDR3 is TGTGCCAGCAGTGAAACTACCAGGTTGGGCACTGAAGCTTTCTTT.

This clonotype was detected ten times or more. The chain couples TRBV4-2 to TRBJ2-3, with D tentatively TRBD2 (6 bases). The length of the CDR3 is 15 residues. Germline V gene data show CDR1 as LGHNA and CDR2 as YNFKEQ. Trimming stripped 0 bases from V and 4 bases from J, with 11 bases between. The chain's CDR3 is CASSQEGGSPDTQYF. In nucleotides, the CDR3 is TGTGCCAGCAGCCAAGAGGGGGGTAGCCCAGATACGCAGTATTTT.

The chain joins TRBV3-1 to TRBJ2-7, with D possibly called TRBD1 or TRBD2 (5 bases each). The V and J ends lost 1 base and 3 bases respectively, with 10 bases between them. Germline V gene lookup returns CDR1 LGHDT and CDR2 YNNKEL (reference sequence). The CDR3 has 14 amino acids. CDR3 DNA: TGTGCCAGCAGCCAAGGTGGGACCGGCTACGAGCAGTACTTC. Translating it yields CASSQGGTGYEQYF.

The V and J genes are TRBV28 and TRBJ2-7, with D possibly matching TRBD1 (6 bases). CDR1 and CDR2 (germline): MDHEN, SYDVKM. The V gene lost 6 bases and the J gene lost 4 bases, with 16 bases spanning the gap. CDR3 length: 14 residues. Here the CDR3 reads CASRRQAGFYEQYF. For the CDR3, the DNA is TGTGCCAGCAGGAGACAGGCTGGCTTTTACGAGCAGTACTTC.

The chain joins TRBV4-3 to TRBJ2-3, with a possible D match to TRBD2 (5 bases). Germline CDR1 LGHNA, CDR2 YSLEER. This CDR3 region has 14 residues. V dropped 4 bases and J dropped 4 bases, with 12 bases sitting between them. In DNA form, the CDR3 reads TGCGCCAGCAGCCCGGGGTCCCTCCCAGATACGCAGTATTTT. This sequence encodes CASSPGSLPDTQYF.

V is TRBV6-1 and J is TRBJ2-5; 10 nucleotides agree with TRBD1. This CDR3 has 15 residues. In germline, CDR1 is MNHNS, CDR2 SASEGT. Trimming at V came to 7 bases and at J to 3 bases, leaving 8 bases not matched to a gene. The CDR3 sequence: CASTEGGTGEETQYF. In DNA, the CDR3 is TGTGCCAGCACCGAAGGAGGGACAGGGGAAGAGACCCAGTACTTC.

The chain links TRBV20-1 to TRBJ2-3; no clear D. Germline V gene data show CDR1 as DFQATT and CDR2 as SNEGSKA (reference sequence). V shed 4 bases and J shed 0 bases, with 5 bases lying between them. The CDR3 consists of 12 residues. CDR3 loop: CSAIDSTDTQYF. In DNA, the CDR3 is TGCAGTGCTATAGACAGCACAGATACGCAGTATTTT.